Below, one T cell receptor beta chain is given with its context. Its antigen remains unidentified. No base qualities exist here, and no much larger clone lies one base off it. The data belong to a study of cytomegalovirus exposure and HLA in healthy donors (dated 2017 in TCRdb). Describing the broader study: An earlier analysis of about 560 of the donors reported over 250 Gb of sequence data and around 110 million unique TCR beta sequences obtained from 150 million to 200 million T cells. Roughly 300 gigabases of sequencing data and 78 million or so unique TCR sequences were included in an early release covering under 650 HLA-typed donors. Of the approximately 400 genotyped donors, about 80% fell in the genetic ancestry cluster associated with self-reported Caucasian donors. The study was designed to test whether signatures of past pathogen exposure could be identified by cataloging public T cell receptors. The T cell repertoires of 666 subjects were profiled by immunosequencing and related to cytomegalovirus serostatus. Along with the roughly 710-subject first cohort, a separate validation cohort of roughly 110 different subjects was used. To predict cytomegalovirus infection status, the study brought together high-throughput TCR immunosequencing, statistical association of individual TCRs with disease status, and machine learning. In a later analysis, previously published TCR beta repertoires from 670 or so donors were re-analyzed and high-resolution HLA genotyping was added so that TCR occurrence patterns could be studied. Rather than using new phenotypic data, the later analysis identified candidate immune exposures from TCR beta sequences and from how often those sequences occurred across donors. An earlier analysis of 587 of the donors used high-throughput TCR beta sequencing to judge whether each TCR beta V gene segment behaved as functional or pseudogenic. Donor age, sex, ethnicity and CMV serostatus were collected together with the repertoire data. In a later genetic analysis, genome-wide SNP genotypes for 398 of the 666 donors were used, and that subset was treated as a discovery cohort. Every repertoire in the discovery cohort had been generated on one and the same sequencing platform. HLA typing covered class I and class II loci at four-digit resolution. The number of typed donors differed by locus: roughly 620-630 for A, B, C, DRB1 and DQB1; 522 for DQA1; about 600 for DPA1; and some 430 for DPB1. Because of strong linkage in the cohort, 5 or 6 DR-DQ haplotypes were treated as single units for association and clustering. Across approximately 400 genotyped donors of the cohort, an average of roughly 200,000 unique TCR beta nucleotide sequences per donor were sequenced, and roughly 20% of those sequences were non-productive. The study at large found these results: Broadly in line with IMGT annotations, most TCR beta V segments showed up in productive rearrangements about 87% or about 30% of the time in an earlier analysis of 587 of the donors. Because counts were too low, some 17 rarely observed V segments, including chromosome 9 orphons, were excluded from the earlier analysis of around 640 of the donors. Three of the identified cytomegalovirus-associated TCR beta chains were confirmed in vitro to be specific for cytomegalovirus antigens. In a later analysis, HLA-associated TCR beta chains showed more clonal expansion and lower generation probabilities than non-associated chains that were equally common. In a later genetic analysis, fewer N-insertions in productive TCRs were reported among donors in an Asian-associated ancestry cluster than the approximately 670-donor mean. For the cohort, immune exposure information was limited to CMV serostatus. Because HLA typing was missing for some donors at each locus, association tests included only the typed subset. According to a later analysis, parvovirus B19, influenza, CMV and Epstein-Barr virus appeared linked to several top co-occurrence clusters. Correlated functional status among segregating V segments might be attributable to linkage disequilibrium, but an unknown experimental factor could not be ruled out. A further reported finding was that TCR beta sequences accurately predicted the HLA-A and HLA-B alleles for most subjects in the first cohort. Strong co-occurrence of HLA alleles, especially DR and DQ, made assigning TCR associations to individual alleles difficult. A total of 164 TCR beta chains were listed by the study as associated with cytomegalovirus. A later analysis found that TCR association rates varied across HLA loci, with DRB1 alleles showing the most associated TCRs and HLA-C alleles the fewest. In a later genetic analysis, a missense DCLRE1C variant was associated with V-gene and J-gene trimming of TCR beta chains, and the association was replicated in an independent cohort. The cohort was sequenced for TCR beta chains only, and without alpha or paired-chain data the features that could be detected were limited. A later analysis associated about 18,000 TCR beta sequences with specific HLA alleles at a false discovery rate of 0.05. The 87-base-pair reads could not distinguish some IMGT-functional V segments, including TRBV6-2 and TRBV6-3, so those segments were excluded. Sequencing depth was assumed to be roughly uniform across donors in the presence/absence analyses, though that assumption may not hold. In a later analysis, most CMV-associated TCR beta chains were found to appear HLA-restricted, with HLA associations seemingly driven largely by CMV exposure. The classifier was reported to diagnose cytomegalovirus status with high specificity and sensitivity in both the original and validation cohorts. A cluster of highly shared sequence variants was judged likely to be a technical artifact of the sequencing pipeline. According to the authors, the approach could potentially be generalized to other disease states and immunological phenotypes. While some public TCRs were present in many individuals, most TCR sequences turned up only very rarely across donors.

CDR1 and CDR2 were assigned from the germline V gene as SNHLY and FYNNEI. Spanning cysteine to phenylalanine, the CDR3 consists of 15 amino acids. Only CDR3 DNA is held: 45 bases, read in frame from base 1. V gives up 3 bases and J gives up 0 bases, and the segment between their germline ends measures 11 bases. Library creation used the immunoSEQ multiplex PCR assay. A mixture of 60 forward primers for TCR Vbeta segments and 13 reverse primers for TCR Jbeta segments was used in the multiplex PCR. A multiplex PCR assay on genomic DNA amplified the CDR3 region of rearranged TCR beta genes. Amplified TCR beta libraries were sequenced as 87-base-pair reads on the Illumina HiSeq System. As for how the authors treated the data: Across the 670 or so repertoires, a later analysis counted 80 million or so unique TCR beta chains, some 11 million of which were shared by at least two donors. Raw reads were error-corrected and collapsed into unique sequences by a nearest-neighbor algorithm in which closely related sequences were merged to remove PCR and sequencing errors. V, D and J gene segments were assigned by aligning CDR3 sequences to IMGT reference sequences. For a sequence to be retained, at least a six-nucleotide match to both a V gene segment and a J gene segment was required. Rearrangements were called productive when the CDR3 lacked stop codons and stayed in frame with V and J; all others were non-productive. CDR3 was defined according to IMGT convention as the region running from the second conserved V-encoded cysteine to the conserved J-encoded phenylalanine. The earlier analysis of some 540 of the donors excluded any sequence lacking an unambiguous match to a single V gene segment. In an earlier analysis of around 600 of the donors, V segments were called functional above 56.7% productive rearrangements and were called segregating when the between-donor standard deviation exceeded 5%. A statistical classification framework was built to diagnose cytomegalovirus status from the catalog of TCR beta chain sequences. A later analysis assigned V and J genes by comparing TCR nucleotide sequences with IMGT/GENE-DB human TR gene sequences. Using the TCRdist pipeline, a later analysis assigned CDR3 sequences along with most-parsimonious VDJ recombination scenarios. In a later analysis, each TCR beta chain was defined by its CDR3 amino acid sequence together with its V-gene family, and reads without a unique V-gene family were excluded. In a later analysis, some 600 highly shared, low-generation-probability nucleotide sequences were removed to address suspected cross-contamination and a sequencing artifact. In a later analysis, a clonal expansion index was calculated for each public chain from normalized within-repertoire ranks of inferred template counts. In a later analysis, generation probabilities were computed using a VDJ recombination model fitted to out-of-frame rearrangements, and the results were checked against IGoR. A later analysis scored TCR-TCR, TCR-HLA and TCR-CMV co-occurrence with hypergeometric tests, applying a repertoire-size bias correction to TCR pairs. To estimate false discovery rates, a later analysis permuted the HLA or CMV assignments 20 times. In a later analysis, co-occurring TCRs were grouped using DBSCAN, with TCRdist sequence similarity added in when clustering inside HLA-allele-positive subsets. Repertoires with fewer than 30,000 or more than 120,000 public chains, plus five repertoires with anomalous nucleotide sharing, were excluded from co-occurrence clustering. The immuneACCESS repertoire file appears here via TCRdb, limited to in-frame rearrangements. These files lack a portion of the clones; in checked studies, under half of the deficit traces to unresolved V genes, and the cause of the others is not known. V, J and clone size reflect that table, while D and trimming were determined from the DNA. This sample is represented by under 200,000 clones; 80% of them were singletons. Of the sample, less than 2.5% is held by the ten largest clones.

In total, more than 500 healthy bone marrow donors made up the cohort. At the time of sampling, every cohort member was nominally healthy, though immune exposures that went unrecorded were likely present. The donor was CMV seronegative and belonged to the group of under 400 seronegative cohort members. A peripheral blood sample was provided by each donor, and peripheral blood mononuclear cells were used for TCR beta sequencing. The Qiagen DNeasy Blood Extraction Kit was used to extract genomic DNA from the blood cell samples. The origin of this receptor is a male donor in good health and CMV-seronegative. The chain uses TRBV2 and TRBJ1-1; tentative D gene TRBD1, with 6 bases matching. The sequencing sample was made of PBMCs. The CDR3 protein sequence reads: CASSDRGRMNTEAFF. At the DNA level, the sequence is TGTGCCAGCAGTGACAGGGGACGGATGAACACTGAAGCTTTCTTT.